The present TCR beta chain was sequenced within a study of T-cell reconstitution after alpha-beta-depleted transplantation in children (TCRdb year 2016). With respect to the entire study: Using TCR repertoire profiling, the study followed T-cell immune reconstitution in a quantitative way in children after TCRalphabeta/CD19-depleted allogeneic hematopoietic cell transplantation. The investigation overall reported the following: The frequencies of hyperexpanded clones fell over the following months, and after one year, T-cell counts and TCRbeta diversity were mostly attributed to newly produced T cells. In some patients, the high TCRbeta diversity seen at day 60 was put down to recipient T cells and intrathymic progenitors that had survived conditioning. The apparently early recovery of alphabetaT-cell counts about two months after transplant reportedly depended on only several hundred rapidly expanded clones that came from non-depleted graft cells.

The germline V gene supplies CDR1 SGHDT and CDR2 YYEEEE. Its CDR3 holds 15 amino acids, cysteine through phenylalanine. Here the CDR3 DNA is all that survives: 45 bases in frame from base 1. V is reduced by 7 bases and J by 0 bases, leaving a spacing of 17 bases between them. This clonotype was seen more than once but under ten times. Its target antigen remains unknown. Base qualities are not provided; no much larger clone lies one nucleotide away. Library preparation employed PCR. Sequencing used an Illumina HiSeq 2500. Molecular barcoding was employed in the preparation of TCR libraries, with unique molecular identifiers being used to normalize TCRbeta repertoire quantification. TCRdb handled the public reads itself, with Q25 trimming in fastp and clone calling in MiXCR, and kept productive beta chains. One record per CDR3 amino acid sequence lists the most common genes and DNA. Within this sample are some 450,000 distinct CDR3 sequences, with 43% of them counted one time only. The ten largest make up under 35% of the sample.

The treatment or condition tag for this specimen amounts to: allogeneic hematopoietic cell transplantation with graft depleted of TCRalphabeta T cells and CD19 B cells. TCRalphabeta/CD19-depleted allogeneic hematopoietic cell grafts were given to the transplant recipients, all of whom were children. The TCR sequence derives from a girl aged 2 to 9 with aplastic anemia, due to receive a stem cell transplant. The V gene is TRBV5-6 and the J gene is TRBJ2-7, with the D gene possibly TRBD1 or TRBD2, each one fitting 6 bases. Here the sequenced sample was PBMCs, taken before TCRalphabeta/CD19-depleted stem cell transplant. The CDR3 amino acid sequence is: CASAPGGANSYEQYF. The DNA sequence reads TGTGCCAGCGCCCCCGGGGGCGCGAACTCCTACGAGCAGTACTTC.